The rows below give T cell receptor beta chains drawn from one sample of a study of cytomegalovirus exposure and HLA in healthy donors. Using immunoSEQ multiplex PCR, the repertoire was profiled, and TCRdb retains in-frame clones only, with some absent. Of almost 200,000 clones listed, about 76% are singletons. The sample was PBMCs. The source is a male donor in good health and CMV-seropositive. The CDR3 runs from the conserved cysteine through the conserved F or W. The order of the fields is clone size, J gene, D gene, V gene, CDR3 protein, CDR3 DNA. The D gene is left open where the match is weak. Size is stated for part of the rows, as once, few or many counts, or as a class when the clone is expanded.

size: -
J: TRBJ2-2
D: -
V: TRBV4-3
CDR3: CASSQDYLSSGELFF
DNA: TGCGCCAGCAGCCAGGACTACTTAAGTTCCGGGGAGCTGTTTTTT

size: -
J: TRBJ1-1
D: -
V: TRBV7-2
CDR3: CASTPKRGTEAFF
DNA: TGTGCCAGCACCCCCAAGAGGGGGACTGAAGCTTTCTTT

size: -
J: TRBJ1-2
D: -
V: TRBV6-5
CDR3: CASKAGAGFSWGYTF
DNA: TGTGCCAGCAAGGCAGGGGCGGGTTTTTCATGGGGCTACACCTTC

size: -
J: TRBJ1-5
D: -
V: TRBV27
CDR3: CASSFVSGGQPQHF
DNA: TGTGCCAGCAGTTTTGTGTCGGGCGGGCAGCCCCAGCATTTT

size: -
J: TRBJ2-2
D: -
V: TRBV5-4
CDR3: CASSKGGQLTGELFF
DNA: TGTGCCAGCAGTAAGGGGGGGCAGCTCACCGGGGAGCTGTTTTTT

size: -
J: TRBJ1-2
D: TRBD1
V: TRBV19
CDR3: CASSPDRAYGYTF
DNA: TGTGCCAGTAGCCCGGACAGGGCCTATGGCTACACCTTC

size: -
J: TRBJ1-5
D: -
V: TRBV7-2
CDR3: CASSSAGGNQPQHF
DNA: TGTGCCAGCAGCTCCGCGGGAGGCAATCAGCCCCAGCATTTT

size: -
J: TRBJ1-2
D: TRBD1
V: TRBV29-1
CDR3: CSISQGGVGYGYTF
DNA: TGCAGCATTAGCCAGGGGGGAGTCGGCTATGGCTACACCTTC

size: -
J: TRBJ1-1
D: -
V: TRBV7-2
CDR3: CASSLASGGPNTEAFF
DNA: TGTGCCAGCAGCTTAGCGTCTGGTGGGCCGAACACTGAAGCTTTCTTT

size: -
J: TRBJ1-5
D: -
V: TRBV19
CDR3: CASSIFGGLNQPQHF
DNA: TGTGCCAGTAGTATATTTGGGGGACTCAATCAGCCCCAGCATTTT

size: few
J: TRBJ2-1
D: -
V: TRBV4-1
CDR3: CASSRAGSSYNEQFF
DNA: TGCGCCAGCAGCCGTGCGGGGAGCTCCTACAATGAGCAGTTCTTC

size: -
J: TRBJ2-2
D: -
V: TRBV29-1
CDR3: CSVKYGNANTGELFF
DNA: TGCAGCGTTAAGTACGGGAACGCGAACACCGGGGAGCTGTTTTTT

size: -
J: TRBJ2-1
D: -
V: TRBV7-3
CDR3: CASSPREYGKEQFF
DNA: TGTGCCAGCAGTCCACGTGAGTACGGTAAGGAGCAGTTCTTC

size: once
J: TRBJ1-1
D: -
V: TRBV5-6
CDR3: CASTRDSALEAFF
DNA: TGTGCCAGCACGAGGGACTCCGCCTTAGAAGCTTTCTTT

size: -
J: TRBJ1-1
D: -
V: TRBV6-5
CDR3: CASSYSYRGTEAFF
DNA: TGTGCCAGCAGTTACTCTTACCGAGGCACCGAAGCTTTCTTT

size: few
J: TRBJ2-7
D: -
V: TRBV19
CDR3: CASTSQGDDTYEQYF
DNA: TGTGCCAGTACCTCCCAGGGCGATGACACCTACGAGCAGTACTTC

size: -
J: TRBJ1-2
D: TRBD1
V: TRBV18
CDR3: CASSPPGTGAAREYGYTF
DNA: TGTGCCAGCTCGCCGCCGGGGACAGGGGCCGCGAGGGAATATGGCTACACCTTC

size: -
J: TRBJ2-3
D: TRBD1
V: TRBV9
CDR3: CASSDTGGTDTQYF
DNA: TGTGCCAGCAGCGATACAGGGGGTACAGATACGCAGTATTTT

size: once
J: TRBJ1-3
D: -
V: TRBV29-1
CDR3: CSVDSEGNTIYF
DNA: TGCAGCGTTGATTCGGAGGGCAACACCATATATTTT

size: -
J: TRBJ2-1
D: TRBD2
V: TRBV4-3
CDR3: CASSQVGGRSYNEQFF
DNA: TGCGCCAGCAGCCAAGTAGGCGGGAGGAGCTACAATGAGCAGTTCTTC